The 15 T cell receptor beta chains below come from one sample, sequenced in a study of graft-versus-host responses after intestinal transplantation. Generated by immunoSEQ multiplex PCR, the TCRdb table keeps only in-frame clones and is missing some. Of around 110,000 clones listed, 90% are singletons. Their target antigens are unknown. This specimen was unstimulated CD4+ T cells sorted from spleen or lymph node cells, taken before intestinal transplant. These TCRs come from a human donor who received an intestinal transplant.

Written as DNA, the CDR3 is TGTGCCAGCAGTGCCTACTACGAGCAGTACTTC. This gives the protein CASSAYYEQYF. The V call is TRBV25-1, the J call TRBJ2-7; D unresolved. This CDR3 has 11 residues. V was cut by 4 bases and J by 3 bases, with 4 bases left in between. Germline values: CDR1 MGHDK, CDR2 SYGVNS.

The genes are TRBV14 and TRBJ2-7; a weak D match, TRBD2 (5 bases). CDR3 size: 15 residues. Germline V gene sequence: CDR1 SGHDN, CDR2 FVKESK. V dropped 1 base and J dropped 3 bases, with 13 bases sitting between them. The CDR3 nucleotides are TGTGCCAGCAGCCAAGCATACGGGAACTACTACGAGCAGTACTTC. Translating gives CASSQAYGNYYEQYF.

The gene calls are TRBV10-3 and TRBJ1-3; 7 bases fit TRBD1. The CDR3 loop spans 14 amino acids. Germline assignment: CDR1 ENHRY and CDR2 SYGVKD. V lost 8 bases to trimming and J lost 8 bases; unmatched junction nucleotides: 12. CDR3: CAIRDSGGSDTIYF. The CDR3 nucleotides are TGTGCCATCCGGGACAGTGGAGGGTCAGACACCATATATTTT.

The DNA for the CDR3 is TGCGCCAGCAGTGACTCGGAGGCCCAGATATATAGCAATCAGCCCCAGCATTTT. Translating it yields CASSDSEAQIYSNQPQHF. The V and J genes are TRBV10-2 and TRBJ1-5; D not certain. Per germline, CDR1 WSHSY and CDR2 SAAADI. The V end lost 3 bases, the J end lost 0 bases, and 18 bases lay between the germline ends. The CDR3 spans 18 residues.

V usage is TRBV9 and J usage is TRBJ2-1; tentative D call: TRBD2 (6 bases). CDR3 length equals 15 residues. The germline V and J ends were trimmed by 0 bases and 3 bases, with 10 bases remaining between them. Germline loops: CDR1 SGDLS, CDR2 YYNGEE. CDR3: CASSVEYGSYNEQFF. DNA for the CDR3: TGTGCCAGCAGCGTAGAATACGGGAGCTACAATGAGCAGTTCTTC.

CDR3 sequence (DNA): TGTGCCAGTAGTACAGGCAGAGCAACTAATGAAAAACTGTTTTTT. Translated: CASSTGRATNEKLFF. The chain employs TRBV19 and TRBJ1-4; no clear D gene. Looked up from germline, CDR1 is LNHDA and CDR2 is SQIVND (reference sequence). V was clipped by 4 bases and J by 0 bases, with 9 bases between them. This CDR3 has 15 amino acids.

The V and J genes are TRBV30 and TRBJ2-3, with 10 bases that match TRBD2. The CDR3 is 15 residues long. CDR1 and CDR2 (germline): GTSNPN, SVGIG (reference sequence). J was trimmed by 0 bases and V by 4 bases; bases with no gene match: 4. The CDR3 DNA reads TGTGCCTGGACTAGCGGGAGAGGGAGCACAGATACGCAGTATTTT. Protein product: CAWTSGRGSTDTQYF.

This clone was seen a single time. The chain employs TRBV7-2 and TRBJ1-6, with 7 positions matching TRBD1. The CDR3 runs to 15 residues. In germline, CDR1 is SGHTA, CDR2 FQGNSA. After removal of 5 bases from V and 5 bases from J, the junction contained 6 bases not matched to a gene. The DNA for the CDR3 is TGTGCCAGCAGCATAAGGGGACAGAATAATTCACCCCTCCACTTT. This sequence encodes CASSIRGQNNSPLHF.

The rearrangement uses TRBV10-3 and TRBJ1-3, with D perhaps TRBD1 (5 bases). The V end was cut by 3 bases, the J end by 2 bases, with 11 bases between. The CDR3 has 15 amino acids. Germline-derived CDR1 and CDR2 are ENHRY and SYGVKD. The CDR3 spells CAISDPRGPGNTIYF. The DNA of the CDR3 is TGTGCCATCAGTGATCCAAGGGGTCCTGGAAACACCATATATTTT.

CDR3 loop: CASGGQGNSGNTIYF. In nucleotides, the CDR3 is TGTGCCAGCGGGGGACAGGGGAACTCTGGAAACACCATATATTTT. The chain links TRBV18 to TRBJ1-3; 10 bases line up with TRBD1. Germline V CDR1 and CDR2: KGHSH, LQKENI. CDR3 length equals 15 residues. With V trimmed by 8 bases and J by 0 bases, 4 bases remained unmatched.

The chain uses TRBV7-6 and TRBJ1-1, with a possible D match to TRBD1 (6 bases). The CDR3 runs to 14 residues. V dropped 4 bases and J dropped 3 bases, with 12 bases sitting between them. The germline CDR1 and CDR2 sequences are SGHVS and FNYEAQ. The CDR3 loop is CASSWLQGYTEAFF. The CDR3 DNA follows: TGTGCCAGCAGCTGGCTACAGGGATACACTGAAGCTTTCTTT. Full variable domain (rest looked up from reference TRBV7-6 and TRBJ1-1): GAGVSQSPRYKVTKRGQDVALRCDPISGHVSLYWYRQALGQGPEFLTYFNYEAQQDKSGLPNDRFSAERPEGSISTLTIQRTEQRDSAMYRCASSWLQGYTEAFFGQGTRLTVV.

The chain has TRBV29-1 and TRBJ2-2; D possibly corresponds to TRBD1 (5 bases). Germline-derived CDR1 and CDR2 are SQVTM and ANQGSEA. The CDR3 sequence is 13 residues long. The V end was cut by 7 bases, the J end by 0 bases, with 9 bases between. The CDR3 sequence: CSADRANTGELFF. CDR3 bases: TGCAGCGCCGACAGAGCGAACACCGGGGAGCTGTTTTTT.

The chain carries TRBV5-1 and TRBJ2-5, with D perhaps matching TRBD1 (6 bases). CDR1 and CDR2 (germline): SGHRS, YFSETQ. The CDR3 extends over 14 amino acids. The ends were cut back, 4 bases at V and 5 bases at J, with 15 bases in the middle. CDR3 sequence: CASSGTSSSETQYF. The CDR3 bases are TGCGCCAGCAGCGGGACAAGCAGCTCGGAGACCCAGTACTTC. Supplemented by reference TRBV5-1 and TRBJ2-5, the full variable domain reads KAGVTQTPRYLIKTRGQQVTLSCSPISGHRSVSWYQQTPGQGLQFLFEYFSETQRNKGNFPGRFSGRQFSNSRSEMNVSTLELGDSALYLCASSGTSSSETQYFGPGTRLLVL.

This rearrangement joins TRBV28 to TRBJ2-1; tentative D call: TRBD1 (5 bases). CDR3 length equals 12 residues. V shed 2 bases and J shed 7 bases, with 6 bases lying between them. Germline CDR1 and CDR2: MDHEN and SYDVKM. The CDR3 loop reads CASSLRGNEQFF. The CDR3 nucleotides read TGTGCCAGCAGTTTAAGGGGTAATGAGCAGTTCTTC.

This clone has only one observation. V and J are TRBV18 and TRBJ2-6, with D possibly matching TRBD1 (6 bases). V lost 6 bases to trimming and J lost 2 bases, with 14 bases between them. In germline, CDR1 is KGHSH, CDR2 LQKENI. This CDR3 spans 16 amino acids. This CDR3 reads CASSPTPGAGANVLTF. CDR3 bases: TGTGCCAGCTCCCCCACCCCAGGGGCTGGGGCCAACGTCCTGACTTTC. Drawing the rest from reference TRBV18 and TRBJ2-6, the complete variable domain is NAGVMQNPRHLVRRRGQEARLRCSPMKGHSHVYWYRQLPEEGLKFMVYLQKENIIDESGMPKERFSAEFPKEGPSILRIQQVVRGDSAAYFCASSPTPGAGANVLTFGAGSRLTVL.